One sample yielded the 16 T cell receptor beta chains listed below, sequenced in a study of blood T cell repertoires in COVID-19. Here immunoSEQ multiplex PCR was the method, and the copy in TCRdb shows in-frame clones only, minus some. The data show under 150,000 clones, roughly 84% seen once. Sequenced input: PBMCs or T cells enriched from blood (not recorded which). The receptors were gathered from a woman in her forties or fifties who had been exposed to COVID-19.

This sequence joins TRBV7-9 and TRBJ1-4; D remains unclear. With 5 bases removed from V and 7 bases from J, the gap between germline ends came to 20 bases. Germline CDR1 SEHNR, CDR2 FQNEAQ (reference sequence). This CDR3 is 16 amino acids long. Here the CDR3 reads CASSVDDTRAREKLFF. The CDR3 bases are TGTGCCAGCAGCGTAGACGACACGAGGGCCCGTGAAAAACTGTTTTTT.

CDR3 nucleotide sequence: TGCGCCAGCAGCTTCTTTGGGCAGCGGGGGGCCACAGATACGCAGTATTTT. This codes for CASSFFGQRGATDTQYF. The chain uses TRBV5-1 and TRBJ2-3, with 9 positions matching TRBD2. Trimming took 2 bases from V and 2 from J; bases not matched to a gene: 9. The CDR3 is made up of 17 amino acids. CDR1 and CDR2 (germline): SGHRS, YFSETQ. The full variable domain, rest sourced from reference TRBV5-1 and TRBJ2-3, is KAGVTQTPRYLIKTRGQQVTLSCSPISGHRSVSWYQQTPGQGLQFLFEYFSETQRNKGNFPGRFSGRQFSNSRSEMNVSTLELGDSALYLCASSFFGQRGATDTQYFGPGTRLTVL.

The chain employs TRBV7-9 and TRBJ1-1; D not certain. V shed 4 bases and J shed 2 bases, with 8 bases lying between them. This CDR3 is built from 13 residues. The germline V gene encodes CDR1 SEHNR and CDR2 FQNEAQ (reference sequence). The CDR3 DNA reads TGTGCCAGCAGCTATAGTACCAACACTGAAGCTTTCTTT. Encoded protein: CASSYSTNTEAFF.

The sample holds one count of this clone. V usage is TRBV6-6 and J usage is TRBJ1-2; a weak D match, TRBD1 (5 bases). Trimming removed 0 bases at V and 2 bases at J, with 10 bases between. The V gene's germline CDR1 is MNHNY and CDR2 SVGAGI (reference sequence). The CDR3 extends over 15 amino acids. In DNA, the CDR3 is TGTGCCAGCAGTTACTCGAGACAGACGAACTATGGCTACACCTTC. This sequence encodes CASSYSRQTNYGYTF.

The V gene is TRBV7-2, the J gene TRBJ1-2, with TRBD1 matching over 8 bases. Germline CDR1 and CDR2: SGHTA and FQGNSA. Trimming cost V 0 bases and J 4 bases; bases outside gene matches: 16. There are 19 residues in the CDR3. The CDR3 DNA sequence: TGTGCCAGCAGCTTAGCATTGCGAGGACAGGGCATCCCTAGCTATGGCTACACCTTC. It is translated as CASSLALRGQGIPSYGYTF.

The CDR3 nucleotides are TGTGCCAGTAGGAGGCTAGGGGCCAACGTCCTGACTTTC. Translation: CASRRLGANVLTF. The chain carries TRBV19 and TRBJ2-6; no reliable D call. Per the germline V gene, CDR1 is LNHDA and CDR2 is SQIVND (reference sequence). The CDR3 loop spans 13 amino acids. The ends were cut back, 6 bases at V and 4 bases at J, with 7 bases in the middle.

This chain links TRBV14 with TRBJ2-5; D perhaps matches TRBD2 (6 bases). Germline-derived CDR1 and CDR2 are SGHDN and FVKESK. This CDR3 has 14 residues. Trimming shortened V by 3 bases and J by 5 bases, and 13 bases separated the two germline ends. In nucleotides, the CDR3 is TGTGCCAGCAGCCAGAGGGAGGTGAGGGAGACCCAGTACTTC. Protein product: CASSQREVRETQYF.

This sequence joins TRBV10-3 and TRBJ1-4; 11 bases map to TRBD1. CDR3 length: 14 amino acids. The V gene end was trimmed by 4 bases and the J gene end by 8 bases; junction bases not matched to a gene: 3. Looked up from germline, CDR1 is ENHRY and CDR2 is SYGVKD. Here the CDR3 reads CAISGTGGREKLFF. The CDR3 DNA is TGTGCCATCAGTGGGACAGGGGGCCGGGAAAAACTGTTTTTT.

For this clone: The sample holds other DNA sequences that translate to the same CDR3. The gene calls are TRBV19 and TRBJ1-1; no firm D call. Per germline, CDR1 LNHDA and CDR2 SQIVND (reference sequence). Trimming pared 4 bases from V and 0 bases from J, leaving 6 bases between. This CDR3 region has 13 residues. CDR3 in DNA: TGTGCCAGTAGTAGAGGTATGAACACTGAAGCTTTCTTT. Its translation: CASSRGMNTEAFF.

The rearrangement joins TRBV5-6 to TRBJ2-3; 7 bases line up with TRBD1. From germline, CDR1 is SGHDT and CDR2 YYEEEE. J lost 0 bases, V lost 4 bases, and 5 bases had no gene match. The CDR3 has 15 residues. The CDR3 spells CASSSTGQSTDTQYF. The CDR3 nucleotides are TGTGCCAGCAGCAGCACGGGACAGAGCACAGATACGCAGTATTTT. Filled out from reference TRBV5-6 and TRBJ2-3, the complete variable domain reads DAGVTQSPTHLIKTRGQQVTLRCSPKSGHDTVSWYQQALGQGPQFIFQYYEEEERQRGNFPDRFSGHQFPNYSSELNVNALLLGDSALYLCASSSTGQSTDTQYFGPGTRLTVL.

The chain joins TRBV30 to TRBJ1-1; possibly TRBD1 for D (5 bases). The CDR3 is 16 residues long. Germline V gene sequence: CDR1 GTSNPN, CDR2 SVGIG (reference sequence). The V end was cut by 0 bases, the J end by 2 bases, with 16 bases between. As DNA, the CDR3 is TGTGCCTGGAGTGTAAGGGGCCCAAAACTAAACACTGAAGCTTTCTTT. The encoded protein is CAWSVRGPKLNTEAFF.

The genes are TRBV19 and TRBJ1-1, with a weak D call TRBD1 (5 bases). The V gene's germline CDR1 is LNHDA and CDR2 SQIVND (reference sequence). Trimming stripped 4 bases from V and 4 bases from J, with 19 bases between. The CDR3 runs 16 residues. The CDR3 is CASSKPAGGGGTEAFF. DNA of the CDR3: TGTGCCAGTAGTAAGCCAGCGGGCGGGGGTGGCACTGAAGCTTTCTTT.

This clone has only a few counts. The V gene is TRBV29-1, the J gene TRBJ2-1; no definite D call. The CDR3 sequence is 10 residues long. The V end lost 5 bases, the J end lost 5 bases, and 4 bases lay between the germline ends. Germline CDR1 SQVTM, CDR2 ANQGSEA. The CDR3 protein is CSVFDNEQFF. CDR3 coding DNA: TGCAGCGTTTTCGACAATGAGCAGTTCTTC.

V and J are TRBV7-2 and TRBJ1-2; D might be TRBD1 (5 bases). V was shortened by 5 bases and J by 3 bases, with 13 bases between the two germline ends. This CDR3 has 14 amino acids. Looked up from germline, CDR1 is SGHTA and CDR2 is FQGNSA. CDR3 sequence: CASSGGRGDYGYTF. CDR3 coding DNA: TGTGCCAGCAGCGGGGGGAGGGGCGACTATGGCTACACCTTC.

The chain recombines TRBV5-1 with TRBJ2-7; TRBD1 is a possible D gene (6 bases). Germline V gene data show CDR1 as SGHRS and CDR2 as YFSETQ. V lost 2 bases and J 3 bases, leaving 12 bases between the germline ends. CDR3 length: 14 residues. CDR3 in amino acids: CASSFGQLNYEQYF. The DNA for the CDR3 is TGCGCCAGCAGCTTCGGACAGCTTAACTACGAGCAGTACTTC. The whole variable domain, filled in from reference TRBV5-1 and TRBJ2-7, reads KAGVTQTPRYLIKTRGQQVTLSCSPISGHRSVSWYQQTPGQGLQFLFEYFSETQRNKGNFPGRFSGRQFSNSRSEMNVSTLELGDSALYLCASSFGQLNYEQYFGPGTRLTVT.

Comment on this clone: This sample also contains other DNA sequences that code for the same CDR3. This chain links TRBV11-3 with TRBJ2-1; the match to TRBD1 covers 8 bases. Germline V gene sequence: CDR1 SGHNT, CDR2 YENEEA. J lost 2 bases, V lost 3 bases, and 3 bases had no gene match. This CDR3 has 15 residues. The CDR3 bases are TGTGCCAGCAGCTTGACAGGGGTGACCTACAATGAGCAGTTCTTC. Translation gives CASSLTGVTYNEQFF.